This passage covers 6 T cell receptor beta chains from one sample sequenced in a study of OX40 agonist ivuxolimab in advanced cancers. Measured with immunoSEQ multiplex PCR; TCRdb has only the in-frame clones, and not every one. The sample shows some 60,000 clones, about 89% of them seen only once. The sample here was CD4+ or CD8+ T cells sorted from blood, taken in a trial of the OX40 agonist ivuxolimab. These receptor sequences come from an adult with an advanced solid tumor such as melanoma, head and neck, liver or kidney cancer.

The chain links TRBV5-4 to TRBJ2-2; TRBD2 aligns across 13 bases. V shed 4 bases, J shed 6 bases, and the junction held 6 bases outside the gene matches. Germline CDR1 is SGHNT and CDR2 is YYREEE (reference sequence). CDR3 length: 16 residues. The CDR3 region is CASSIGLAGAAGELFF. The CDR3 region has the DNA TGTGCCAGCAGCATCGGACTAGCGGGAGCCGCCGGGGAGCTGTTTTTT. Based on the CDR3 plus reference TRBV5-4 and TRBJ2-2, the full variable domain is ETGVTQSPTHLIKTRGQQVTLRCSSQSGHNTVSWYQQALGQGPQFIFQYYREEENGRGNFPPRFSGLQFPNYSSELNVNALELDDSALYLCASSIGLAGAAGELFFGEGSRLTVL.

This rearrangement joins TRBV7-2 to TRBJ2-7, with TRBD1 matching over 8 bases. The V segment lost 5 bases and the J segment 0 bases; nucleotides outside the gene matches: 18. Germline V gene data show CDR1 as SGHTA and CDR2 as FQGNSA. The CDR3 is 19 residues long. This CDR3 reads CASSLIADPGGATSYEQYF. The CDR3 region has the DNA TGTGCCAGCAGCCTTATAGCCGATCCAGGGGGCGCTACCTCCTACGAGCAGTACTTC.

This chain uses TRBV2 with TRBJ1-3; possible D gene TRBD1, 5 bases. Germline CDR1 and CDR2: SNHLY and FYNNEI. The CDR3 sequence is 14 residues long. The V end lost 4 bases, the J end lost 2 bases, and 9 bases lay between the germline ends. CDR3 bases: TGTGCCAGCAGTGGGGGGTATGCTGGAAACACCATATATTTT. Translated, it gives CASSGGYAGNTIYF. The full variable domain, rest sourced from reference TRBV2 and TRBJ1-3, is EPEVTQTPSHQVTQMGQEVILRCVPISNHLYFYWYRQILGQKVEFLVSFYNNEISEKSEIFDDQFSVERPDGSNFTLKIRSTKLEDSAMYFCASSGGYAGNTIYFGEGSWLTVV.

V and J are TRBV6-5 and TRBJ2-1; 7 nucleotides match TRBD2. The germline gives CDR1 MNHEY, CDR2 SVGAGI. The CDR3 extends over 13 amino acids. V dropped 6 bases and J dropped 9; count of bases not matched to a gene: 8. The CDR3 DNA reads as TGTGCCAGCAGCTCTGGGAGGGGCCGTGAGCAGTTCTTC. Translation: CASSSGRGREQFF.

V and J are TRBV4-2 and TRBJ2-5, with D perhaps given as TRBD1 or TRBD2 (5 bases each). V was shortened by 1 base and J by 5 bases, with 14 bases between the two germline ends. Germline V gene lookup returns CDR1 LGHNA and CDR2 YNFKEQ. This CDR3 spans 15 amino acids. CDR3 sequence: CASSQARGEGETQYF. The DNA for the CDR3 is TGTGCCAGCAGCCAAGCTAGGGGAGAGGGGGAGACCCAGTACTTC.

This chain links TRBV7-9 with TRBJ2-7, with D hard to call. The length of the CDR3 is 16 residues. The V gene lost 2 bases and the J gene lost 0 bases, with 14 bases spanning the gap. Germline V lookup: CDR1 SEHNR, CDR2 FQNEAQ (reference sequence). The DNA for the CDR3 is TGTGCCAGCAGCTTATCGACCGGGCTTAGCTCCTACGAGCAGTACTTC. It specifies CASSLSTGLSSYEQYF. Combining the CDR3 with reference TRBV7-9 and TRBJ2-7 gives the whole variable domain DTGVSQNPRHKITKRGQNVTFRCDPISEHNRLYWYRQTLGQGPEFLTYFQNEAQLEKSRLLSDRFSAERPKGSFSTLEIQRTEQGDSAMYLCASSLSTGLSSYEQYFGPGTRLTVT.